Ten or more counts support the clone carrying this TCR beta chain. Its antigen is still unknown. Germline assignment: CDR1 SGHAT and CDR2 FQNNGV. The V end lost 4 bases, the J end lost 4 bases, and 8 bases lay between the germline ends. The CDR3 sequence is 13 residues long. The data belong to a study of T-cell memory formation after mild COVID-19. Study-wide background: The study found TCR clusters largely donor specific.

TCRdb passed the 5' RACE reads through MiXCR, listing each CDR3 protein once. There are around 25,000 distinct CDR3 sequences in the sample; 6.5% to 9% occur only once, and approximately 14% lies in the top ten. Study results and caveats: Shrinking CD4+ clones resided mostly in CM and EM, and CD8+ ones in EMRA.

Sequenced: PBMCs or a T cell subset sorted from them (not recorded which). This receptor was obtained from an adult woman who had mild COVID-19 (a few samples of this study predate the infection). Cell type and time point are not known. The genes are TRBV11-2 and TRBJ1-5; no definite D call. The CDR3 loop reads CASSSFRNQPQHF. The CDR3 DNA reads as TGTGCCAGCAGCTCCTTCAGAAATCAGCCCCAGCATTTT.